This TCR beta chain was retrieved from a study of T cell responses to AZD1222 COVID-19 vaccine. TCRdb's table, derived via immunoSEQ multiplex PCR, lists solely in-frame clones and lacks some. Among fewer than 85,000 clones listed, under 95% were seen once. The germline V gene encodes CDR1 MNHNY and CDR2 SVGAGI (reference sequence). V shed 2 bases and J shed 2 bases, with 11 bases lying between them. The CDR3 is 15 residues long. Only one count was recorded for this clone. This chain connects TRBV6-6 to TRBJ2-3; D may be TRBD2 (6 bases). This receptor was identified in an adult in good health. The sample was peripheral blood, taken on day 0 of MenACWY control vaccination. CDR3 loop: CASSYRGLLTDTQYF. CDR3 DNA: TGTGCCAGCAGTTACAGGGGACTCCTCACAGATACGCAGTATTTT.